This TCR beta chain came from a study of T cell repertoires in cytomegalovirus infection. With regard to this clonotype: Antigen specificity is unknown.

Whole-study findings and limits: Cumulated frequencies of public TCR beta families served to identify carriers of CMV plus the relevant HLA.

TCRdb itself ran the reads through MiXCR, one entry per CDR3 protein. The sample lists approximately 910,000 distinct CDR3 sequences, around a third seen once, with over 12% in the top ten. Germline V gene lookup returns CDR1 MNHEY and CDR2 SMNVEV (reference sequence). The CDR3 runs 15 residues. With 4 bases clipped from V and 6 bases from J, the junction kept 9 bases outside the gene matches. The sequencing here drew on cultured CD8+ T cells from PBMCs, taken from culture after CMV antigen stimulation. The gene calls are TRBV27 and TRBJ1-2, with 9 positions matching TRBD1. The clonotype originates from a human donor in good health (CMV status not recorded). Some clones in this sample may be carry-over from other donors' samples. The CDR3 region has the DNA TGTGCCAGCAGTTCATACAGGGGGCAATGGCATGGCTACACCTTC. Its protein is CASSSYRGQWHGYTF.